Shown below are 29 T cell receptor beta chains from a single sample sequenced in a study of T cells in women clearing cervical HPV infection. Produced via immunoSEQ multiplex PCR; TCRdb's table is partial and in-frame only. Its table records roughly 30,000 clones. The specimen sequenced was blood buffy coat. These receptors came from a woman between 18 and 70 years old with a cervical HPV16 infection that either progressed to CIN3+ or cleared (not recorded which).

Comments on this clone: The read stops 3 residues short of the end of the CDR3; the missing end is completed from the germline J gene. The genes are TRBV7-9 and TRBJ2-7; D remains ambiguous. This CDR3 spans 14 amino acids. The germline V gene encodes CDR1 SEHNR and CDR2 FQNEAQ (reference sequence). The V end was cut by 5 bases, the J end by 2 bases, with 13 bases between. Here the CDR3 reads CASSPPDLTYEQYF. The CDR3 DNA, read in part, is TGTGCCAGCAGCCCCCCAGACTTGACCTACGAG.

Points on this clone: The CDR3 end lies 3 residues beyond the end of the read and is filled in from the germline J gene. The V and J genes are TRBV11-2 and TRBJ2-1; D is unresolved. Germline loops: CDR1 SGHAT, CDR2 FQNNGV. The CDR3 has 15 residues. Trimming shortened V by 5 bases and J by 2 bases, and 13 bases separated the two germline ends. The CDR3 region is CASSPQVGTYNEQFF. The covered CDR3 bases are TGTGCCAGCAGCCCCCAGGTGGGTACCTACAATGAG. Together with reference TRBV11-2 and TRBJ2-1, the CDR3 gives the full variable domain: EAGVAQSPRYKIIEKRQSVAFWCNPISGHATLYWYQQILGQGPKLLIQFQNNGVVDDSQLPKDRFSAERLKGVDSTLKIQPAKLEDSAVYLCASSPQVGTYNEQFFGPGTRLTVL.

On this clone: The read is 3 residues too short to cover the CDR3 end, so that end is filled in from the germline J gene. This chain joins TRBV3-1 (or the pseudogene TRBV3-2) and TRBJ2-7, with TRBD1 matching 7 bases. The CDR3 extends over 17 amino acids. Germline trimming cut 4 bases from V and 0 bases from J; bases unmatched to any gene: 12. Germline V gene sequence: CDR1 LGHDT, CDR2 YNNKEL (reference sequence). The part of the CDR3 DNA that was read is TGTGCCAGCAGCCCCCGTAAAGGACAGGAGCTCTCCTACGAG. This translates into CASSPRKGQELSYE. The CDR3 as a whole reads CASSPRKGQELSYEQYF.

Worth noting for this clone: The observed sequence ends 3 residues before the CDR3 terminus, with the missing tail filled in from the germline J gene. This chain uses TRBV5-1 with TRBJ1-3; D is uncertain. V was shortened by 5 bases and J by 0 bases, with 6 bases between the two germline ends. The CDR3 totals 13 residues. The germline V gene encodes CDR1 SGHRS and CDR2 YFSETQ. The CDR3 region is CASRGSSGNTIYF. CDR3 bases read: TGCGCCAGCAGAGGCAGCTCTGGAAACACC.

A word on this clone: The read finishes 3 residues shy of the CDR3 end, and the germline J gene is used to complete it. The chain carries TRBV6-4 and TRBJ2-7; 12 bases match TRBD2. The germline V gene has CDR1 MRHNA and CDR2 SNTAGT. The ends lost 4 bases at V and 1 base at J; junction bases unmatched: 8. The CDR3 has 17 residues. CDR3 DNA (partial): TGTGCCAGCAGTGCCTCCACTAGCGGGGGGATTTCCTACGAG. Protein: CASSASTSGGISYE. The full CDR3 protein is CASSASTSGGISYEQYF.

With regard to this clone: The DNA ends 3 residues before the CDR3 does, and the rest of the CDR3 is filled in from the germline J gene. The V call is TRBV20-1, the J call TRBJ2-3; unclear D gene. The CDR3 spans 17 residues. Trimming took 0 bases from V and 5 from J, leaving 21 bases between them. Looked up from germline, CDR1 is DFQATT and CDR2 is SNEGSKA (reference sequence). The part of the CDR3 DNA that was read is TGCAGTGCTAGAGATCCTACATCTCCGGGTCCCTTAGATACG. Amino acid sequence: CSARDPTSPGPLDT. The full-length CDR3 reads as CSARDPTSPGPLDTQYF.

Points on this clone: The read ends 3 residues shy of where the CDR3 ends; the end is completed using the germline J gene. This sequence joins TRBV20-1 and TRBJ2-2, with a weak D call TRBD1 (6 bases). Per germline, CDR1 DFQATT and CDR2 SNEGSKA (reference sequence). V was cut by 0 bases and J by 3 bases, with 14 bases left in between. This CDR3 region has 16 residues. The CDR3 bases that were read are TGCAGTGCTAGAGACCCTACCAGGGGTTACACCGGGGAG. It is translated as CSARDPTRGYTGE. Given in full, the CDR3 is CSARDPTRGYTGELFF.

Points on this clone: The CDR3 extends 3 residues past the end of the read, so its final part is completed from the germline J gene. The V gene is TRBV7-9, the J gene TRBJ1-6; D remains ambiguous. The CDR3 extends over 14 amino acids. With 5 bases removed from V and 9 bases from J, the gap between germline ends came to 14 bases. Per the germline V gene, CDR1 is SEHNR and CDR2 is FQNEAQ (reference sequence). CDR3 DNA (partial): TGTGCCAGCAGCCGAACAGACGGAGGTTCACCC. This translates into CASSRTDGGSP. The whole CDR3 sequence is CASSRTDGGSPLHF.

As concerns this clone: The read ends 3 residues before the CDR3 terminus; that terminus is restored from the germline J gene. This chain uses TRBV7-2 with TRBJ1-6, with 7 bases that match TRBD1. CDR1 is SGHTA and CDR2 is FQGNSA in the germline V gene. J lost 5 bases, V lost 8 bases, and 3 bases had no gene match. The CDR3 runs 13 residues. The sequenced CDR3 bases are TGTGCCAGCCGACAGGGCCATAATTCACCC. It translates to CASRQGHNSP. The full CDR3 protein reads CASRQGHNSPLHF.

Details on this clone: Read sequence stops 3 residues before the CDR3 end, and the germline J gene provides the missing end. The rearrangement links TRBV20-1 to TRBJ2-7; the match to TRBD1 covers 7 bases. The CDR3 totals 12 residues. Germline assignment: CDR1 DFQATT and CDR2 SNEGSKA (reference sequence). Losses at the gene ends were 5 bases for V and 2 bases for J; bases not matched to a gene: 3. The CDR3 spells CSASGQPYEQYF. The part of the CDR3 DNA that was read is TGCAGTGCTTCGGGACAGCCCTACGAG.

The chain's CDR3 is CASSFAGTRNNEQFF. The sequenced CDR3 bases are TGTGCCAGCAGCTTTGCCGGGACTAGGAACAATGAG. The rearrangement uses TRBV5-5 and TRBJ2-1; 8 nucleotides line up with TRBD2. With the read ending 3 residues before the CDR3 end, the germline J gene is used to fill in that end. Trimming cost V 2 bases and J 5 bases; bases outside gene matches: 6. CDR3 length: 15 residues. Germline CDR1 SGHKS, CDR2 YYEKEE (reference sequence). The whole variable domain, remainder taken from reference TRBV5-5 and TRBJ2-1, is DAGVTQSPTHLIKTRGQQVTLRCSPISGHKSVSWYQQVLGQGPQFIFQYYEKEERGRGNFPDRFSARQFPNYSSELNVNALLLGDSALYLCASSFAGTRNNEQFFGPGTRLTVL.

Concerning this clone: The read ends 3 residues before the CDR3 terminus; that terminus is restored from the germline J gene. The chain combines TRBV2 with TRBJ1-2; the D gene is possibly TRBD1 (5 bases). The CDR3 has 14 residues. V was trimmed by 6 bases and J by 0 bases, leaving 11 bases between them. CDR1 and CDR2 (germline): SNHLY, FYNNEI. CDR3 sequence reads: CASRVEGTNYGYTF. The sequenced CDR3 bases are TGTGCCAGCAGGGTCGAGGGGACTAACTATGGC.

Worth noting for this clone: The sequenced fragment ends 3 residues before the CDR3 boundary, so the rest is inferred from the germline J gene. V is TRBV19 and J is TRBJ1-4, with 9 bases lining up with TRBD1. The germline gives CDR1 LNHDA, CDR2 SQIVND (reference sequence). CDR3 length: 14 amino acids. The CDR3: CASRDRGVYSPLFF. Incomplete CDR3 DNA: TGTGCCAGTAGGGACAGGGGAGTTTATTCACCA.

Concerning this clone itself: The read gets to within 3 residues of the CDR3 end, and the germline J gene fills in the rest. The rearrangement uses TRBV5-1 and TRBJ1-5, with D tentatively TRBD1 (5 bases). Trimming removed 4 bases at V and 4 bases at J, with 21 bases between. Per germline, CDR1 SGHRS and CDR2 YFSETQ. The CDR3 extends over 17 amino acids. Here the CDR3 reads CASSPGGVEVINQPQHF. The sequenced CDR3 bases are TGCGCCAGCAGCCCCGGGGGGGTCGAGGTCATAAATCAGCCC.

Details on this clone: With the read ending 3 residues before the CDR3 end, the germline J gene is used to fill in that end. The chain recombines TRBV9 with TRBJ1-6; D unclear. This CDR3 is 13 amino acids long. Trimming stripped 4 bases from V and 9 bases from J, with 11 bases between. Germline V lookup: CDR1 SGDLS, CDR2 YYNGEE. CDR3: CASSPSGSSPLHF. CDR3 DNA, as far as it was read: TGTGCCAGCAGCCCCTCGGGTAGTTCACCC. The full variable domain, with the rest looked up from reference TRBV9 and TRBJ1-6, is DSGVTQTPKHLITATGQRVTLRCSPRSGDLSVYWYQQSLDQGLQFLIQYYNGEERAKGNILERFSAQQFPDLHSELNLSSLELGDSALYFCASSPSGSSPLHFGNGTRLTVT.

As to this clone: The read comes to an end 3 residues before the CDR3 does, leaving the germline J gene to fill in the end. The V gene is TRBV7-8, the J gene TRBJ2-7; 11 nucleotides match TRBD2. The CDR3 has 15 residues. The V and J ends lost 5 bases and 4 bases, in that order; junction bases with no gene match: 7. Germline lookup yields CDR1 SGHVS and CDR2 FQNEAQ. The part of the CDR3 DNA that was read is TGTGCCAGCAGCGCCTCGGTAGCGGGGGGGTACGAG. It is translated as CASSASVAGGYE. In full, the CDR3 reads CASSASVAGGYEQYF.

This CDR3 reads CASSPQGNDGQYF. CDR3 bases read: TGTGCCAGCTCACCACAGGGGAACGATGGT. The V gene is TRBV18, the J gene TRBJ2-4, with D perhaps TRBD1 (5 bases). Sequencing ends 3 residues short of the CDR3 end; the germline J gene provides the rest. The CDR3 loop spans 13 amino acids. Germline V gives CDR1 KGHSH, CDR2 LQKENI.

On this clone: Read coverage stops 3 residues before the CDR3 terminus; the germline J gene supplies the remainder. The chain is built from TRBV5-1 and TRBJ2-1; TRBD1 agrees at 7 bases. The germline V gene has CDR1 SGHRS and CDR2 YFSETQ. This CDR3 region has 14 residues. Germline trimming cut 10 bases from V and 5 bases from J; bases unmatched to any gene: 12. Here the CDR3 reads CAGSLTGFNNEQFF. The sequenced CDR3 bases are TGCGCCGGATCTTTGACAGGGTTTAACAATGAG.

The sequenced part of the CDR3 DNA is TGTGCCAGCAAATCCCGGGACAGGGGCGGACAGCCT. It encodes CASKSRDRGGQP. The whole CDR3 reads CASKSRDRGGQPQYF. This chain connects TRBV2 to TRBJ2-4; 10 bases fit TRBD1. With the read ending 3 residues before the CDR3 end, the germline J gene is used to fill in that end. The CDR3 runs to 15 residues. Germline V CDR1 and CDR2: SNHLY, FYNNEI. The variable domain in full, completed from reference TRBV2 and TRBJ2-4, reads EPEVTQTPSHQVTQMGQEVILRCVPISNHLYFYWYRQILGQKVEFLVSFYNNEISEKSEIFDDQFSVERPDGSNFTLKIRSTKLEDSAMYFCASKSRDRGGQPQYFGAGTRLSVL.

Worth noting for this clone: The read stops 3 residues short of the end of the CDR3; the missing end is completed from the germline J gene. The chain is built from TRBV12-3 or TRBV12-4 and TRBJ2-2, with a weak D call TRBD1 (6 bases). V lost 7 bases to trimming and J lost 7 bases, with 16 bases between them. The CDR3 covers 14 residues. CDR3 bases read: TGTGCCAGCACCGACAGGCCGGGGTTCGGGGAG. Protein product: CASTDRPGFGE. The complete CDR3 reads CASTDRPGFGELFF.

Notes on this clone: One end of the junction is discordant with germline, which a read error may explain. The read terminates 3 residues ahead of where the CDR3 ends, so the germline J gene completes it. Other nucleotide sequences in the sample specify the same CDR3. The chain links TRBV11-2 to TRBJ1-3; 8 nucleotides line up with TRBD1. The CDR3 runs to 13 residues. Germline assignment: CDR1 SGHAT and CDR2 FQNNGV. The CDR3 here is CASNFDRGDTIYF. The sequenced part of the CDR3 DNA is TGTGCCAGCAACTTTGACAGGGGTGACACA.

Note on this clone: The read stops 3 residues short of the end of the CDR3; the missing end is completed from the germline J gene. The chain uses TRBV5-4 and TRBJ2-4, with D perhaps TRBD1 (5 bases). The V end lost 0 bases, the J end lost 6 bases, and 10 bases lay between the germline ends. The length of the CDR3 is 14 residues. Germline lookup yields CDR1 SGHNT and CDR2 YYREEE (reference sequence). CDR3 amino acids: CASSLAQGINIQYF. The DNA read from the CDR3 is TGTGCCAGCAGCTTGGCCCAGGGTATAAACATT.

As for this clone: The read gets to within 3 residues of the CDR3 end, and the germline J gene fills in the rest. V gene TRBV20-1 combines with J gene TRBJ2-5, with D possibly TRBD2 on 5 matching bases. This CDR3 region has 14 residues. Germline V gene sequence: CDR1 DFQATT, CDR2 SNEGSKA (reference sequence). V was trimmed by 3 bases and J by 7 bases, leaving 18 bases between them. CDR3: CSARAPPLEGTQYF. The sequenced CDR3 bases are TGCAGTGCTAGGGCCCCTCCACTAGAAGGGACC.

To note about this clone: The read halts 3 residues ahead of the CDR3 end, with the missing end drawn from the germline J gene. The chain has TRBV20-1 and TRBJ2-2; 7 bases align to TRBD2. V lost 3 bases, J lost 5 bases, and 12 bases stayed unmatched. The CDR3 is 16 residues long. Germline assignment: CDR1 DFQATT and CDR2 SNEGSKA (reference sequence). CDR3 amino acids: CSASRGSSGLTGELFF. The CDR3 bases that were read are TGCAGTGCTAGTAGGGGCTCTAGCGGACTTACCGGGGAG.

Comments on this clone: The CDR3 is cut off 3 residues early in the read; its end comes from the germline J gene. V gene TRBV2 combines with J gene TRBJ2-5; TRBD1 agrees at 11 bases. The germline gives CDR1 SNHLY, CDR2 FYNNEI. The CDR3 contains 13 residues. The sequenced CDR3 bases are TGTGCCAGCAGCCGGGGGACAGGGGGAACC. It codes for CASSRGTGGT. The whole CDR3 region reads CASSRGTGGTQYF.

In the case of this clone: The CDR3 is cut off 3 residues early in the read; its end comes from the germline J gene. This chain joins TRBV20-1 and TRBJ2-7, with 11 nucleotides matching TRBD2. CDR1 is DFQATT, CDR2 SNEGSKA, per germline (reference sequence). V lost 5 bases and J lost 5; bases outside the gene matches: 8. CDR3 length: 14 amino acids. The sequenced part of the CDR3 DNA is TGCAGTGCTCCTACTAGCGGGAGAAGTAACGAG. Its translation: CSAPTSGRSNE. The CDR3 reads in full as CSAPTSGRSNEQYF.

As for this clone: Other DNA sequences within the sample encode an identical CDR3. The part of the CDR3 DNA that was read is TGTGCCAGCAGCTCGACAGGCCAGACTACAGGC. As protein: CASSSTGQTTG. In full, the CDR3 is CASSSTGQTTGIYF. The chain recombines TRBV5-6 with TRBJ1-3, with D maybe TRBD1 (6 bases). Coverage ceases 3 residues before the CDR3 finishes, and the germline J gene fills in the end. Germline values: CDR1 SGHDT, CDR2 YYEEEE. The CDR3 has 14 residues.

As concerns this clone: The missing CDR3 end, 3 residues past where the read stops, is filled in from the germline J gene. The rearrangement uses TRBV7-3 and TRBJ1-1, with TRBD1 as a possible D gene (6 bases). Per germline, CDR1 SGHTA and CDR2 FQGTGA. Trimming cost V 0 bases and J 6 bases, with 17 bases left between them. This CDR3 is built from 16 residues. The CDR3 sequence is CASSLTLTRGFSEAFF. CDR3 DNA (partial): TGTGCCAGCAGCTTAACGCTCACCAGGGGCTTTTCTGAA.

Worth noting for this clone: The read falls 3 residues short of the CDR3 end, and the missing part is taken from the germline J gene. J is TRBJ2-5 and V is TRBV11-3, with D maybe TRBD2 (6 bases). CDR1 is SGHNT and CDR2 is YENEEA in the germline V gene. V lost 3 bases to trimming and J lost 5 bases, with 13 bases between them. The CDR3 is 14 residues long. CDR3: CASSFGGTEETQYF. Incomplete CDR3 DNA: TGTGCCAGCAGCTTCGGGGGAACCGAGGAGACC. Combining the CDR3 with reference TRBV11-3 and TRBJ2-5 gives the whole variable domain EAGVVQSPRYKIIEKKQPVAFWCNPISGHNTLYWYLQNLGQGPELLIRYENEEAVDDSQLPKDRFSAERLKGVDSTLKIQPAELGDSAVYLCASSFGGTEETQYFGPGTRLLVL.